These 27 T cell receptor beta chains were all obtained from the same sample, sequenced in a study of T-cell memory formation after mild COVID-19. Each CDR3 protein is one row after TCRdb ran MiXCR on the 5' RACE reads. Of about 170,000 distinct CDR3 sequences listed, 10% to 15% are singletons. The sequenced sample was PBMCs or a T cell subset sorted from them (not recorded which). These receptors were taken from a man between 18 and 35 years old who had mild COVID-19 (a few samples of this study predate the infection). Cell type and time point are not known.

This sequence joins TRBV7-2 and TRBJ2-1, with 12 bases identical to TRBD2. V shed 7 bases and J 5 bases; nucleotides not matched to a gene: 6. Per germline, CDR1 SGHTA and CDR2 FQGNSA. The CDR3 is 15 amino acids. This CDR3 is CASTLAGGRDNEQFF. The CDR3 DNA reads TGTGCCAGCACCCTAGCGGGAGGGAGGGACAATGAGCAGTTCTTC.

CDR3 residues: CASSQNAAQSTPSETQYF. The CDR3 nucleotides are TGTGCCAGCAGCCAGAACGCGGCGCAGTCTACCCCGTCGGAGACCCAGTACTTC. V usage is TRBV14 and J usage is TRBJ2-5; unclear D gene. The V gene's germline CDR1 is SGHDN and CDR2 FVKESK. Trimming took 3 bases from V and 5 from J, leaving 25 bases between them. The length of the CDR3 is 18 residues.

The chain employs TRBV7-2 and TRBJ2-1, with D possibly TRBD1 on 5 matching bases. Between the trimmed V and J ends, which lost 3 bases and 9 bases, there was a span of 15 bases. The CDR3 length is 14 residues. Germline V gene sequence: CDR1 SGHTA, CDR2 FQGNSA. The chain's CDR3 is CASSFRGSNSEQFF. The CDR3, as DNA: TGTGCCAGCAGCTTTAGGGGTAGTAACAGTGAGCAGTTCTTC. Based on the CDR3 plus reference TRBV7-2 and TRBJ2-1, the full variable domain is GAGVSQSPSNKVTEKGKDVELRCDPISGHTALYWYRQSLGQGLEFLIYFQGNSAPDKSGLPSDRFSAERTGGSVSTLTIQRTQQEDSAVYLCASSFRGSNSEQFFGPGTRLTVL.

V and J are TRBV19 and TRBJ1-2; D may be TRBD1 (5 bases). The V and J ends lost 4 bases and 4 bases respectively, with 13 bases between them. The V gene's germline CDR1 is LNHDA and CDR2 SQIVND (reference sequence). The CDR3 is made up of 14 amino acids. CDR3 region: CASSRRRQLYGYTF. Here the CDR3 DNA reads TGTGCCAGTAGTAGGCGAAGACAGCTCTATGGCTACACCTTC.

This rearrangement joins TRBV18 to TRBJ2-3; D gene uncertain. The germline V gene encodes CDR1 KGHSH and CDR2 LQKENI. Trimming left V 2 bases short and J 3 bases short, with 9 bases between. This CDR3 comprises 14 residues. As DNA, the CDR3 is TGTGCCAGCTCACCATCCGCGGTTACAGATACGCAGTATTTT. Protein product: CASSPSAVTDTQYF.

This clonotype was seen more than once but under ten times. J is TRBJ2-2 and V is TRBV5-1; the D gene is possibly TRBD2 (6 bases). Germline V lookup: CDR1 SGHRS, CDR2 YFSETQ. V was cut by 1 base and J by 0 bases, with 13 bases left in between. CDR3 length: 17 amino acids. The CDR3 reads CASSLSSAGTNTGELFF. CDR3 DNA: TGCGCCAGCAGCTTGAGTTCGGCGGGGACGAACACCGGGGAGCTGTTTTTT.

The CDR3: CASSLTSIVETQYF. The CDR3 nucleotides are TGTGCCAGCAGTTTAACTAGCATTGTGGAGACCCAGTACTTC. J is TRBJ2-5 and V is TRBV28; tentatively, D is TRBD2 (6 bases). With 2 bases removed from V and 5 bases from J, the gap between germline ends came to 12 bases. In germline, CDR1 is MDHEN, CDR2 SYDVKM. The CDR3 is 14 residues long.

The gene calls are TRBV7-2 and TRBJ2-7; D is unclear. The CDR3 is 12 residues long. Germline CDR1 and CDR2: SGHTA and FQGNSA. V was pared by 3 bases and J by 3 bases, with 6 bases between. DNA for the CDR3: TGTGCCAGCAGCTTGTACGGCTACGAGCAGTACGTC. This sequence encodes CASSLYGYEQYV.

The CDR3 sequence: CASSSWREIRYNSPLHF. The CDR3 DNA reads TGTGCCAGCAGCTCGTGGCGGGAGATACGGTATAATTCACCCCTCCACTTT. The V call is TRBV11-2, the J call TRBJ1-6; D is unresolved. The germline V gene has CDR1 SGHAT and CDR2 FQNNGV. This CDR3 comprises 17 residues. V gave up 4 bases and J gave up 4 bases, with 17 bases separating them.

This clonotype occurred many times. This chain connects TRBV4-1 to TRBJ2-3, with 10 bases identical to TRBD2. In germline, CDR1 is MGHRA, CDR2 YSYEKL. This CDR3 region has 16 residues. The V gene end was trimmed by 6 bases and the J gene end by 2 bases; junction bases not matched to a gene: 8. This CDR3 is CASRLDGLAVTDTQYF. The CDR3 DNA reads as TGCGCCAGCAGATTAGACGGACTAGCGGTCACAGATACGCAGTATTTT.

The sample holds a few counts of this clonotype. V is TRBV7-6 and J is TRBJ1-5; 7 positions agree with TRBD1. Germline-derived CDR1 and CDR2 are SGHVS and FNYEAQ. V lost 1 base, J lost 3 bases, and 12 bases stayed unmatched. The length of the CDR3 is 18 residues. The CDR3 DNA follows: TGTGCCAGCAGCTTAGTTTCAGTAGGGACAGCTTTCAATCAGCCCCAGCATTTT. It encodes CASSLVSVGTAFNQPQHF. Combining the CDR3 with reference TRBV7-6 and TRBJ1-5 gives the whole variable domain GAGVSQSPRYKVTKRGQDVALRCDPISGHVSLYWYRQALGQGPEFLTYFNYEAQQDKSGLPNDRFSAERPEGSISTLTIQRTEQRDSAMYRCASSLVSVGTAFNQPQHFGDGTRLSIL.

This chain joins TRBV7-2 and TRBJ2-6, with D hard to call. Trimming left V 5 bases short and J 2 bases short, with 10 bases between. The CDR3 has 15 residues. The germline gives CDR1 SGHTA, CDR2 FQGNSA. Written as DNA, the CDR3 is TGTGCCAGCAGCCCGTCGGTAGCTGGGGCCAACGTCCTGACTTTC. Encoded protein: CASSPSVAGANVLTF.

This clonotype was seen a few times. J is TRBJ1-3 and V is TRBV7-2; TRBD1 aligns across 9 bases. This CDR3 spans 16 amino acids. The ends lost 5 bases at V and 0 bases at J; junction bases unmatched: 5. Germline V gene data show CDR1 as SGHTA and CDR2 as FQGNSA. This CDR3 is CASSGTGIGSGNTIYF. The CDR3, as DNA: TGTGCCAGCAGCGGGACAGGGATTGGCTCTGGAAACACCATATATTTT.

This clonotype was observed a handful of times. V gene TRBV7-9 combines with J gene TRBJ1-2, with TRBD1 as a possible D gene (5 bases). Deletions cut 8 bases from V and 3 bases from J, with 13 bases between. Germline CDR1 and CDR2: SEHNR and FQNEAQ (reference sequence). The CDR3 is made up of 13 amino acids. As DNA, the CDR3 is TGTGCCAGCCAACAGGAACTTGACTATGGCTACACCTTC. Its translation is CASQQELDYGYTF.

This clonotype was detected ten times or more. The chain uses TRBV21-1 and TRBJ1-5; TRBD1, as called in the table, went unchecked against the DNA. TRBV21-1 is given as a pseudogene. This CDR3 is built from 15 residues. CDR3 in amino acids: CASSTPRAPDQPQHF. CDR3 nucleotide sequence: TGTGCCAGCAGTACCCCGCGCGCACCCGACCAGCCCCAGCATTTT.

This clonotype was recorded a few times. The V gene is TRBV4-2, the J gene TRBJ2-1; D is possibly TRBD2 (6 bases). The V and J ends lost 4 bases and 1 base respectively, with 17 bases between them. Germline V gene lookup returns CDR1 LGHNA and CDR2 YNFKEQ. The CDR3 spans 17 residues. CDR3 sequence: CASSLSDGRGSYNEQFF. In DNA, the CDR3 is TGTGCCAGCAGCCTCTCGGATGGGCGGGGTTCCTACAATGAGCAGTTCTTC.

This clonotype was detected a few times. The chain is built from TRBV29-1 and TRBJ1-1; 8 bases fit TRBD1. The J segment lost 5 bases and the V segment lost 6 bases, leaving 11 bases of the junction unmatched. This CDR3 is 14 amino acids long. From germline, CDR1 is SQVTM and CDR2 ANQGSEA. The CDR3 DNA sequence: TGCAGCGTCCGACACAGACAGGGGTTGACTGAAGCTTTCTTT. Residues: CSVRHRQGLTEAFF.

The chain couples TRBV7-2 to TRBJ2-2, with 9 bases aligning to TRBD1. CDR1 and CDR2 (germline): SGHTA, FQGNSA. V lost 1 base and J lost 3; bases outside the gene matches: 6. The CDR3 has 17 amino acids. The CDR3: CASSLDGDRAHTGELFF. CDR3 DNA: TGTGCCAGCAGCTTAGACGGGGACAGGGCACACACCGGGGAGCTGTTTTTT.

CDR3 loop: CASSGSGAPQETQYF. CDR3 in DNA: TGCGCCAGCAGCGGGAGCGGGGCGCCCCAAGAGACCCAGTACTTC. This chain joins TRBV5-1 and TRBJ2-5; TRBD2 agrees at 7 bases. This CDR3 comprises 15 residues. Per the germline V gene, CDR1 is SGHRS and CDR2 is YFSETQ. V dropped 4 bases and J dropped 1; count of bases not matched to a gene: 7.

This chain connects TRBV5-3 to TRBJ1-4; unclear D gene. TRBV5-3 is known as an ORF, though its function is uncertain. The CDR3 sequence is 15 residues long. Trimming stripped 0 bases from V and 0 bases from J, with 6 bases between. CDR3 DNA sequence: TGTGCCAGAAGCTTGGTAGCAACAACTAATGAAAAACTGTTTTTT. Translating it yields CARSLVATTNEKLFF.

The chain couples TRBV18 to TRBJ2-7; TRBD1 agrees at 7 bases. CDR1 and CDR2 (germline): KGHSH, LQKENI. The CDR3 has 15 residues. Trimming took 2 bases from V and 5 from J; bases not matched to a gene: 9. This CDR3 reads CASSPIQGQRNEQYV. DNA of the CDR3: TGTGCCAGCTCACCAATTCAGGGACAGAGAAACGAGCAGTACGTC.

This clonotype has a handful of counts. A much bigger clone sits one base away, suggesting this may be a read error. This chain joins TRBV5-1 and TRBJ2-6; TRBD2 is a possible D gene (6 bases). V was cut by 1 base and J by 0 bases, with 8 bases left in between. The CDR3 has 16 residues. Germline values: CDR1 SGHRS, CDR2 YFSETQ. Here the CDR3 DNA reads TGCGCCAGCAGCTTGTTCGGGAGCTCTGGGGCCAACGTCCTGACTTTC. Its protein product is CASSLFGSSGANVLTF.

V usage is TRBV6-2 or TRBV6-3 and J usage is TRBJ2-7; 9 bases line up with TRBD1. V lost 7 bases and J lost 7; bases outside the gene matches: 23. Germline V lookup: CDR1 MNHEY, CDR2 SVGEGT. The CDR3 runs to 18 residues. The CDR3 sequence: CASTAGEKVPGQGKEQYV. The CDR3 nucleotides are TGTGCCAGCACCGCCGGCGAGAAGGTACCGGGACAGGGAAAAGAGCAGTACGTC.

The chain uses TRBV6-1 and TRBJ2-6; no clear D. The CDR3 covers 14 residues. V was cut by 8 bases and J by 3 bases, with 11 bases left in between. Germline-derived CDR1 and CDR2 are MNHNS and SASEGT. The CDR3 protein is CASRVGRGANVLTF. The CDR3 region has the DNA TGTGCCAGCCGGGTCGGGCGTGGGGCCAACGTCCTGACTTTC.

This CDR3 reads CASSQAPGADYTQYF. CDR3 coding DNA: TGTGCCAGCAGCCAAGCCCCGGGGGCGGATTATACGCAGTATTTT. The genes are TRBV3-1 and TRBJ2-3, with D possibly called TRBD1 or TRBD2 (6 bases each). The germline V gene encodes CDR1 LGHDT and CDR2 YNNKEL (reference sequence). The ends were cut back, 1 base at V and 7 bases at J, with 15 bases in the middle. This CDR3 contains 15 residues.

A few counts support this clonotype. The chain has TRBV5-3 and TRBJ2-5; no firm D call. TRBV5-3 is treated as an ORF (open reading frame) with a function not yet certain. The CDR3 length is 13 residues. The V end was cut by 1 base, the J end by 3 bases, with 7 bases between. CDR3 residues: CARSLSREETQYF. The CDR3 DNA follows: TGTGCCAGAAGCTTGTCAAGGGAAGAGACCCAGTACTTC.

This clonotype was picked up many times. V usage is TRBV11-2 and J usage is TRBJ2-1; maybe TRBD1 (6 bases). Germline V CDR1 and CDR2: SGHAT, FQNNGV. This CDR3 spans 12 amino acids. Trimming pared 5 bases from V and 7 bases from J, leaving 9 bases between. As DNA, the CDR3 is TGTGCCAGCAGCCTACAGGGAAATGAGCAGTTCTTC. Residues: CASSLQGNEQFF.